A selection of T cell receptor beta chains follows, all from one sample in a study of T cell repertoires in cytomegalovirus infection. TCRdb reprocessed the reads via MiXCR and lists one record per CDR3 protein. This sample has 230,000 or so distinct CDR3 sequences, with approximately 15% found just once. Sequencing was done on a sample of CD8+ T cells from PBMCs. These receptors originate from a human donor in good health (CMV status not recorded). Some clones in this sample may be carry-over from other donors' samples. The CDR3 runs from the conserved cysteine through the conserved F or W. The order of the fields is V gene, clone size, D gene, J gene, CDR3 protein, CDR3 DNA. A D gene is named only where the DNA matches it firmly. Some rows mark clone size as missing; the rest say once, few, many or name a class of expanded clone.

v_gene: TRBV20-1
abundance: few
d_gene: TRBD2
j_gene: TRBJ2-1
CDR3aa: CSARDRLAGVYNEQFF
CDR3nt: TGCAGTGCTAGAGATCGCCTAGCGGGGGTCTACAATGAGCAGTTCTTC

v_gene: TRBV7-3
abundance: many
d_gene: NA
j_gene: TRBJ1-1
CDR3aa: CASSLGLGDTEAFF
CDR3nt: TGTGCCAGCAGCTTGGGATTAGGGGACACTGAAGCTTTCTTT

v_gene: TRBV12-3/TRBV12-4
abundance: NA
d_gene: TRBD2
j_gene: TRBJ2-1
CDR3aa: CASSLLLAGGRNEQFF
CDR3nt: TGTGCCAGCAGTTTACTTCTAGCGGGGGGCAGGAATGAGCAGTTCTTC

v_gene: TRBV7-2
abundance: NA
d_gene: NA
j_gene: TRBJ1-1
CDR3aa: CASSWGGLLNTKAFF
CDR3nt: TGTGCCAGCAGCTGGGGTGGATTACTGAACACTAAGGCTTTCTTT

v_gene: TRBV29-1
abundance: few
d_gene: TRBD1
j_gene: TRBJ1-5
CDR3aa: CSVAQGSNQPQHF
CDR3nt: TGCAGCGTGGCACAGGGGAGCAATCAGCCCCAGCATTTT

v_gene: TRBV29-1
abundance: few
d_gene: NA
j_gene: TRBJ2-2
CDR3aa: CSVERPWTGELFF
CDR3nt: TGCAGCGTTGAACGGCCGTGGACCGGGGAGCTGTTTTTT

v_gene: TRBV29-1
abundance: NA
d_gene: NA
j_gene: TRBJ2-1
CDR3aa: CSVDTSMAYNEQFF
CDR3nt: TGCAGCGTCGATACTAGTATGGCCTACAATGAGCAGTTCTTC

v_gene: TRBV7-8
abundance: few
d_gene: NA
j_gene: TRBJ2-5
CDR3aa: CASSLVGGSGETQYF
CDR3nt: TGTGCCAGCAGCTTAGTGGGGGGCTCGGGGGAGACCCAGTACTTC

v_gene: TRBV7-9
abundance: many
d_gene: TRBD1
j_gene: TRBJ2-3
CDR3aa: CASSPAGGGWADTQYF
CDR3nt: TGTGCCAGCAGCCCCGCAGGGGGCGGATGGGCAGATACGCAGTATTTT

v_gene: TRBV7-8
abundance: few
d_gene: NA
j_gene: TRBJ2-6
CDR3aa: CASSFFFTSPGANVLTF
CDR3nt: TGTGCCAGCAGCTTTTTCTTCACCTCGCCTGGGGCCAACGTCCTGACTTTC

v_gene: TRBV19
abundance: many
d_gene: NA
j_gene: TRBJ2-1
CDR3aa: CASTPSGISYNEQFF
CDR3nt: TGTGCCAGTACTCCTTCCGGGATCTCCTACAATGAGCAGTTCTTC

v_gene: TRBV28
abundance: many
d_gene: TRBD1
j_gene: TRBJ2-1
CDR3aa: CASSYGTGSYNEQFF
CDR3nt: TGTGCCAGCAGTTACGGGACAGGGTCCTACAATGAGCAGTTCTTC

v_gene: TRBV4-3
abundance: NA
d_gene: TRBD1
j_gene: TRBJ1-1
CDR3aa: CASSQGLLQGATEAFF
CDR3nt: TGCGCCAGCAGCCAGGGCCTCCTACAGGGGGCCACTGAAGCTTTCTTT